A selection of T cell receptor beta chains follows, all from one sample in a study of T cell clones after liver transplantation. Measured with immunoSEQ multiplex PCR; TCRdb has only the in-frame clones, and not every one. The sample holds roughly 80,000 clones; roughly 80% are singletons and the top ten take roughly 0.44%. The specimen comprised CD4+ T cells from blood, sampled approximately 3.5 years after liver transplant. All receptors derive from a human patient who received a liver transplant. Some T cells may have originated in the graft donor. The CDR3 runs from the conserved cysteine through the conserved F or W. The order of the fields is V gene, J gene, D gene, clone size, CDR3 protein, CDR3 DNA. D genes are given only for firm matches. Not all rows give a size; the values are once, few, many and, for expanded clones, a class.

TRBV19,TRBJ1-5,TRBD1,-,CASSSRTTGGGQPQHF,TGTGCCAGTAGTTCCCGAACAACAGGGGGCGGTCAGCCCCAGCATTTT
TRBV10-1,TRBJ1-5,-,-,CASSESIGQPQHF,TGCGCCAGCAGTGAGTCGATAGGTCAGCCCCAGCATTTT
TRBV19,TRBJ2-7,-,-,CASRDYQRSGEQYF,TGTGCCAGTAGGGACTATCAGAGGTCCGGCGAGCAGTACTTC
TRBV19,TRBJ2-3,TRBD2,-,CASRLLAGSTDTQYF,TGTGCCAGTAGGCTACTAGCGGGGAGCACAGATACGCAGTATTTT
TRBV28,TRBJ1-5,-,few,CASSLYSAGYSNQPQHF,TGTGCCAGCAGTTTATATTCGGCAGGGTATAGCAATCAGCCCCAGCATTTT
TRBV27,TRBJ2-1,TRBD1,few,CASSGQVYNEQFF,TGTGCCAGCAGCGGACAGGTCTACAATGAGCAGTTCTTC
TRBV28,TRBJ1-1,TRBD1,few,CASSLGSIQGMNTEAFF,TGTGCCAGCAGTTTAGGTTCTATACAGGGGATGAACACTGAAGCTTTCTTT
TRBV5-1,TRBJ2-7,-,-,CASSLVAGGSYEQYF,TGCGCCAGCAGCTTGGTAGCAGGGGGGTCCTACGAGCAGTACTTC
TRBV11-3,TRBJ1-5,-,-,CANRDRGMGQPQHF,TGTGCCAACAGGGATAGAGGGATGGGTCAGCCCCAGCATTTT
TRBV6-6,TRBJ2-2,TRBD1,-,CASSRDRNTGELFF,TGTGCCAGCAGCCGGGACAGGAACACCGGGGAGCTGTTTTTT
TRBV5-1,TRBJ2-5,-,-,CASSFSQGKETQYF,TGCGCCAGCAGCTTTTCCCAGGGGAAAGAGACCCAGTACTTC
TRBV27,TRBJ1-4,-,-,CASSLLGGSPNSYEKLFF,TGTGCCAGCAGTTTATTGGGCGGATCACCTAATTCCTATGAAAAACTGTTTTTT
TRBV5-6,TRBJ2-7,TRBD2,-,CASSRITSGSSYEQYF,TGTGCCAGCAGCCGCATAACTAGCGGGAGTTCCTACGAGCAGTACTTC
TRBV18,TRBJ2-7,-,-,CASSPGSYEQYF,TGTGCCAGCTCACCCGGGTCCTACGAGCAGTACTTC
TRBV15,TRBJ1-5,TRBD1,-,CATSRPRDRGLWGNQPQHF,TGTGCCACCAGCAGACCCCGGGACAGGGGTCTTTGGGGCAATCAGCCCCAGCATTTT
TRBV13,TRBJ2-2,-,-,CASSLFHGGNTGELFF,TGTGCCAGCAGCTTATTCCACGGGGGGAACACCGGGGAGCTGTTTTTT
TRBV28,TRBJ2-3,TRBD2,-,CASSGLAGGYPDTQYF,TGTGCCAGCAGCGGACTAGCGGGAGGTTACCCAGATACGCAGTATTTT
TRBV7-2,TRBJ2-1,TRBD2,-,CASSLEREPFREQFF,TGTGCCAGCAGCTTAGAGCGGGAACCCTTCAGAGAGCAGTTCTTC
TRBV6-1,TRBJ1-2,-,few,CASSEIGSLQRDSDGYTF,TGTGCCAGCAGTGAAATAGGGTCCCTCCAAAGGGACTCGGATGGCTACACCTTC
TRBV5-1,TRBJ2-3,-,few,CASSLVPSTDTQYF,TGCGCCAGCAGCTTGGTCCCTAGCACAGATACGCAGTATTTT
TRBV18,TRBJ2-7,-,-,CASSPSNRAIEQYF,TGTGCCAGCTCACCGAGCAACAGGGCCATCGAGCAGTACTTC
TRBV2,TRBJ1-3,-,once,CASSPDRTSGNTIYF,TGTGCCAGCAGCCCCGATAGGACCTCTGGAAACACCATATATTTT
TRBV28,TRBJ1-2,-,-,CASTGHRYGYTF,TGTGCCAGCACTGGACATCGCTATGGCTACACCTTC
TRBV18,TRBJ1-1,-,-,CASSPPGGQAGTEAFF,TGTGCCAGCTCACCACCGGGTGGGCAGGCGGGCACTGAAGCTTTCTTT
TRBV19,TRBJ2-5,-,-,CASSPQQTQETQYF,TGTGCCAGTAGTCCCCAGCAGACCCAAGAGACCCAGTACTTC
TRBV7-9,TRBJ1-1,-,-,CASSLETGKSEAFF,TGTGCCAGCAGCCTCGAAACAGGGAAGTCTGAAGCTTTCTTT
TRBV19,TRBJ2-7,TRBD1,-,CASSRDRGPEQYF,TGTGCCAGTAGTCGGGACAGGGGTCCGGAGCAGTACTTC
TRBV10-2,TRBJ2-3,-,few,CASTPREDTQYF,TGCGCCAGCACCCCCCGTGAGGATACGCAGTATTTT
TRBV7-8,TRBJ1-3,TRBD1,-,CASSLEGAGGNTIYF,TGTGCCAGCAGCTTGGAGGGGGCGGGTGGAAACACCATATATTTT
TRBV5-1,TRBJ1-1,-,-,CASRPDGSPAEAFF,TGCGCCAGCAGGCCGGATGGGAGTCCCGCTGAAGCTTTCTTT
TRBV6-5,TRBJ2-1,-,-,CASSYGGASSYNEQFF,TGTGCCAGCAGTTACGGTGGGGCGTCCTCCTACAATGAGCAGTTCTTC
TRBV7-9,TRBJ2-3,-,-,CASSPGASTDTQYF,TGTGCCAGCAGTCCAGGGGCGAGCACAGATACGCAGTATTTT
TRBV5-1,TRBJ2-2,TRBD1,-,CASNDRGLTGELFF,TGCGCCAGCAACGACAGGGGTCTCACCGGGGAGCTGTTTTTT
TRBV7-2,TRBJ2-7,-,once,CASSLGTTSYEQYF,TGTGCCAGCAGCTTAGGGACTACCTCCTACGAGCAGTACTTC
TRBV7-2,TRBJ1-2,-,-,CASSLDISNPYGYTF,TGTGCCAGCAGCTTAGATATCAGTAACCCCTATGGCTACACCTTC
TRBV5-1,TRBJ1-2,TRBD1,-,CASSITGGSNYGYTF,TGCGCCAGCAGCATAACAGGGGGCTCCAACTATGGCTACACCTTC
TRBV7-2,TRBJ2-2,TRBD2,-,CASSLGLASNTGELFF,TGTGCCAGCAGCTTAGGACTAGCGTCGAACACCGGGGAGCTGTTTTTT
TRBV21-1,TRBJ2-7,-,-,CASSKKNSYEQYF,TGTGCCAGCAGCAAAAAAAACAGCTACGAGCAGTACTTC
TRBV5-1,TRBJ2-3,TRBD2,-,CASSLGLAGGGTDTQYF,TGCGCCAGCAGCCTAGGACTAGCGGGAGGTGGCACAGATACGCAGTATTTT
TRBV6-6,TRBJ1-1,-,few,CASDPRPRAHTEAFF,TGTGCCAGCGACCCCAGACCTAGGGCACACACTGAAGCTTTCTTT
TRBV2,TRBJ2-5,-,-,CASSEESYQETQYF,TGTGCCAGCAGTGAGGAGAGCTACCAAGAGACCCAGTACTTC
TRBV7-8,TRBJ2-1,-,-,CASSLERGEYGNEQFF,TGTGCCAGCAGCTTAGAGAGGGGGGAGTATGGTAATGAGCAGTTCTTC
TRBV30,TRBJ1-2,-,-,CACYSLVVLDYGYTF,TGTGCCTGTTATTCCCTGGTGGTGTTAGACTATGGCTACACCTTC
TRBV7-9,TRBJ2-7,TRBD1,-,CASSPGGKAYEQYF,TGTGCCAGCAGCCCAGGGGGAAAGGCCTACGAGCAGTACTTC
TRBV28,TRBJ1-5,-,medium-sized,CASSLTVQGGQPQHF,TGTGCCAGCAGTTTAACAGTACAAGGAGGTCAGCCCCAGCATTTT
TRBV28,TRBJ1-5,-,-,CASREGVDQPQHF,TGTGCCAGCAGGGAGGGGGTGGATCAGCCCCAGCATTTT
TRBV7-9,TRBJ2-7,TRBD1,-,CASSSSSGQGILGQYF,TGTGCCAGCAGCTCTAGTAGCGGACAGGGCATTTTGGGGCAGTACTTC
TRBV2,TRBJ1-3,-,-,CASSPYGQSSGNTIYF,TGTGCCAGCAGTCCTTACGGACAGAGCTCTGGAAACACCATATATTTT
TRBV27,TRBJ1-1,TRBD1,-,CATRTGGIAEAFF,TGTGCCACCCGGACAGGGGGAATCGCTGAAGCTTTCTTT
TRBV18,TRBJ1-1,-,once,CASSPVSPTDGGTEAFF,TGTGCCAGCTCTCCCGTTTCGCCCACGGACGGTGGCACTGAAGCTTTCTTT
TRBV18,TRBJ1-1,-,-,CASSPRMNTEAFF,TGTGCCAGCTCACCGCGCATGAACACTGAAGCTTTCTTT
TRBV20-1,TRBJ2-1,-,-,CSRAYYNEQFF,TGCAGTCGAGCCTACTACAATGAGCAGTTCTTC
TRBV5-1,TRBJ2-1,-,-,CASSLEGPSYNEQFF,TGCGCCAGCAGCTTGGAGGGACCCTCCTACAATGAGCAGTTCTTC
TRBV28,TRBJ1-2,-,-,CASSLLLTSYMGGGDYGYTF,TGTGCCAGCAGTTTATTACTTACCTCCTATATGGGGGGAGGCGACTATGGCTACACCTTC
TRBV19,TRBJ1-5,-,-,CASSTSNQPQHF,TGTGCCAGTAGTACGAGCAATCAGCCCCAGCATTTT